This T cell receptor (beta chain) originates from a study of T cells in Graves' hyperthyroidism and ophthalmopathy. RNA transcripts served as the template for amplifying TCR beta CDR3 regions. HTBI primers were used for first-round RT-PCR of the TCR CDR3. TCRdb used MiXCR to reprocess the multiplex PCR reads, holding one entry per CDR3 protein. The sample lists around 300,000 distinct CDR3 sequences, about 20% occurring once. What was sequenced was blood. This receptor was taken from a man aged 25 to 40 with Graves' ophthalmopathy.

The CDR3: CASSIEGAPLHF. The CDR3 bases are TGTGCCAGTAGTATCGAGGGAGCACCCCTCCACTTT. This sequence joins TRBV19 and TRBJ1-6, with D unresolved. The V gene's germline CDR1 is LNHDA and CDR2 SQIVND (reference sequence). The CDR3 contains 12 residues. V lost 3 bases to trimming and J lost 11 bases, with 8 bases between them.